This T cell receptor beta chain originates from a study of shared clonotypes between healthy human individuals. Naive CD8 cells were CD45RO-negative, positively selected for CCR7, excluding terminally differentiated effector memory CD45RA+ cells. In germline, CDR1 is MNHEY, CDR2 SVGAGI. Trimming stripped 5 bases from V and 8 bases from J, with 16 bases between. The CDR3 length is 15 residues. Sequencing was performed with immunoSEQ multiplex PCR; in TCRdb, only in-frame clones are kept and a portion is missing. The sample lists around 2,000,000 clones; about 94% were seen once. This rearrangement joins TRBV6-5 to TRBJ1-6, with TRBD1 as a possible D gene (5 bases). This clonotype was obtained from a man younger than 35 in good health. The source material was naive CD8+ T cells sorted from blood. CDR3 sequence reads: CASSNLPRGYSPLHF. The CDR3 DNA follows: TGTGCCAGCAGTAATTTACCCCGGGGGTATTCACCCCTCCACTTT.